The present T cell receptor (beta chain) was sequenced within a study of Graves' ophthalmopathy and Graves' hyperthyroidism. This clonotype was picked up many times. Its antigen is not known. Trimming cost V 0 bases and J 4 bases, with 13 bases left between them. Germline CDR1 is SGHTS and CDR2 is YDEGEE. The CDR3 sequence is 15 residues long. The authors amplified TCR beta CDR3 regions, and they did so from RNA transcripts for repertoire sequencing. RT-PCR was first run with HTBI primers, then multiplex PCR in a second round. Using its own MiXCR run on the multiplex PCR reads, TCRdb lists one record per CDR3 protein. In the table there are 500,000 to 600,000 distinct CDR3 sequences, approximately 35% of which are singletons. Whole-study findings and limits: A majority of expanded thyroid clonotypes exceeding 0.001 frequency were likewise present in blood. The model achieved 55% to 71% sensitivity and around 78% specificity for ophthalmopathy progression. Distinction of ophthalmopathy from stable hyperthyroidism by a 13-signature model reached 85% to 90% sensitivity and 81.08% specificity.

The sequence was obtained from an adult man with Graves' hyperthyroidism. Sequenced material: peripheral blood or thyroid tissue (not recorded which). The chain uses TRBV5-8 and TRBJ1-1, with D possibly TRBD1 on 6 matching bases. The CDR3 DNA reads TGTGCCAGCAGCTTGGAATCCAGGGGAACCACTGAAGCTTTCTTT. Translated, it gives CASSLESRGTTEAFF.